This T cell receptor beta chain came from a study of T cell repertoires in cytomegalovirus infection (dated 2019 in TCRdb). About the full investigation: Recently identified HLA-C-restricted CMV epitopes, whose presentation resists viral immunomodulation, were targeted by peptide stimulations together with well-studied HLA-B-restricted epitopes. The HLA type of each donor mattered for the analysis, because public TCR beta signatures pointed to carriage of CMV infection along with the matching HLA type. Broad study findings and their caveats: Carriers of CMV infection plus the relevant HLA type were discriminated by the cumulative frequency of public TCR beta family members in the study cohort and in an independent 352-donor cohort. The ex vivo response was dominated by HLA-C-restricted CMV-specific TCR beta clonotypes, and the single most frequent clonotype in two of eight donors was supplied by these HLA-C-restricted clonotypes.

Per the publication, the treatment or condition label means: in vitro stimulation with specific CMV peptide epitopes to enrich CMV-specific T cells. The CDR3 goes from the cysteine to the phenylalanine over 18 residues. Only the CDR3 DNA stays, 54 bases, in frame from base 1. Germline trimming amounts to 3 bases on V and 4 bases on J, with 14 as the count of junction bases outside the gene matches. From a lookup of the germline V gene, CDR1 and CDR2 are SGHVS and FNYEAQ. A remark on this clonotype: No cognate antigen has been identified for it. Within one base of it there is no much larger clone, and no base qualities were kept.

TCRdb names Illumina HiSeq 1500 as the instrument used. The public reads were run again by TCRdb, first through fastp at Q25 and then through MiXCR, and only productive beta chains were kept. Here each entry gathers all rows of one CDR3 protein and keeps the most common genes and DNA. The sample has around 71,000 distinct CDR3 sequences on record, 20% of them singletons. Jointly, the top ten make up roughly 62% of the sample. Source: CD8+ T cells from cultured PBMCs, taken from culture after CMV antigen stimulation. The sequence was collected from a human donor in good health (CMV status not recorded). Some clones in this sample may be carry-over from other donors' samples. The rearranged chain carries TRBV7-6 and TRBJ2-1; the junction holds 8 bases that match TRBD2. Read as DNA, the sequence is TGTGCCAGCAGCTTTAACCTTGGGAGCGGGGGCGCTTACAATGAGCAGTTCTTC. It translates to CASSFNLGSGGAYNEQFF.